These 10 T cell receptor beta chains were all obtained from the same sample, sequenced in a study of cytomegalovirus exposure and HLA in healthy donors. PCR involved 60 Vbeta and 13 Jbeta primers. Measured with immunoSEQ multiplex PCR; TCRdb has only the in-frame clones, and not every one. The data contain about 160,000 clones, about 81% of them seen just once; the ten biggest clones take up around 0.97%. The sequenced sample was PBMCs. The receptors come from a girl aged 2-15 years in good health and CMV-seropositive.

This chain joins TRBV7-9 and TRBJ1-2, with 9 bases matching TRBD1. The germline gives CDR1 SEHNR, CDR2 FQNEAQ (reference sequence). V shed 3 bases and J 8 bases; nucleotides not matched to a gene: 13. CDR3 size: 16 residues. The chain's CDR3 is CASSFGAPATGGGYTF. The CDR3 nucleotides read TGTGCCAGCAGCTTTGGCGCTCCCGCGACAGGGGGGGGCTACACCTTC.

This chain connects TRBV29-1 to TRBJ2-1, with 9 bases identical to TRBD1. The CDR3 sequence is 13 residues long. Germline values: CDR1 SQVTM, CDR2 ANQGSEA. After removal of 7 bases from V and 5 bases from J, the junction contained 6 bases not matched to a gene. The CDR3 bases are TGCAGCGGCCCCGGGACAGGGAACAATGAGCAGTTCTTC. Translation: CSGPGTGNNEQFF.

J is TRBJ2-7 and V is TRBV4-2, with D tentatively TRBD2 (6 bases). The V gene lost 0 bases and the J gene lost 4 bases, with 19 bases spanning the gap. CDR3 length: 17 residues. Looked up from germline, CDR1 is LGHNA and CDR2 is YNFKEQ. CDR3 sequence: CASSQEGGTYPFYEQYF. Written as DNA, the CDR3 is TGTGCCAGCAGCCAAGAGGGGGGAACCTACCCCTTTTACGAGCAGTACTTC.

The chain carries TRBV6-1 and TRBJ1-1; D may be TRBD1 (5 bases). The V gene lost 6 bases and the J gene lost 1 base, with 9 bases spanning the gap. Germline lookup yields CDR1 MNHNS and CDR2 SASEGT. This CDR3 is 13 amino acids long. This CDR3 reads CASRSTENTEAFF. DNA for the CDR3: TGTGCCAGCAGGTCGACAGAGAACACTGAAGCTTTCTTT.

The chain is built from TRBV30 and TRBJ1-5; 9 positions match TRBD1. Per the germline V gene, CDR1 is GTSNPN and CDR2 is SVGIG (reference sequence). The CDR3 loop spans 16 amino acids. Trimming took 0 bases from V and 8 from J; bases not matched to a gene: 11. CDR3 bases: TGTGCCTGGAGTGTGGAACGTGGGACAGGGAGAAAGCCCCAGCATTTT. Translated: CAWSVERGTGRKPQHF.

V usage is TRBV6-5 and J usage is TRBJ1-2; D gene ambiguous. Trimming left V 2 bases short and J 2 bases short, with 6 bases between. There are 13 residues in the CDR3. Looked up from germline, CDR1 is MNHEY and CDR2 is SVGAGI. This chain's CDR3 is CASSYRRNYGYTF. Here the CDR3 DNA reads TGTGCCAGCAGTTACCGGCGGAACTATGGCTACACCTTC.

V and J are TRBV13 and TRBJ2-1; maybe TRBD1 (5 bases). The CDR3 sequence is 14 residues long. Trimming cost V 5 bases and J 3 bases, with 11 bases left between them. CDR1 and CDR2 from the germline V gene are PRHDT and FYEKMQ (reference sequence). The CDR3: CASSADRIYNEQFF. DNA for the CDR3: TGTGCCAGCAGCGCAGACAGAATCTACAATGAGCAGTTCTTC. Supplemented by reference TRBV13 and TRBJ2-1, the full variable domain reads AAGVIQSPRHLIKEKRETATLKCYPIPRHDTVYWYQQGPGQDPQFLISFYEKMQSDKGSIPDRFSAQQFSDYHSELNMSSLELGDSALYFCASSADRIYNEQFFGPGTRLTVL.

The V and J genes are TRBV28 and TRBJ2-7, with D unresolved. Germline CDR1 reads MDHEN; CDR2 reads SYDVKM. CDR3 length equals 14 residues. V was cut by 6 bases and J by 0 bases, with 12 bases left in between. For the CDR3, the DNA is TGTGCCAGCAGCTCCCCAGCTAGCTCCTACGAGCAGTACTTC. Translation: CASSSPASSYEQYF.

The genes are TRBV5-1 and TRBJ1-2; TRBD1 aligns across 7 bases. V lost 4 bases to trimming and J lost 0 bases; unmatched junction nucleotides: 3. The CDR3 is 14 amino acids. Germline V gene lookup returns CDR1 SGHRS and CDR2 YFSETQ. CDR3 coding DNA: TGCGCCAGCAGCCACAGGGGAGCTAACTATGGCTACACCTTC. Protein: CASSHRGANYGYTF. Full variable domain (rest looked up from reference TRBV5-1 and TRBJ1-2): KAGVTQTPRYLIKTRGQQVTLSCSPISGHRSVSWYQQTPGQGLQFLFEYFSETQRNKGNFPGRFSGRQFSNSRSEMNVSTLELGDSALYLCASSHRGANYGYTFGSGTRLTVV.

This clone has only a few counts. This chain joins TRBV28 and TRBJ1-2; D might be TRBD1 (5 bases). V was cut by 2 bases and J by 3 bases, with 7 bases left in between. CDR3 length equals 13 residues. The germline CDR1 and CDR2 sequences are MDHEN and SYDVKM. The DNA of the CDR3 is TGTGCCAGCAGTTTAGCAGGGTACTATGGCTACACCTTC. It translates to CASSLAGYYGYTF.